Following are 25 T cell receptor beta chains from one sample sequenced in a study of OX40 agonist ivuxolimab in advanced cancers. Some clones are missing from TCRdb's copy, which holds only in-frame ones; the method was immunoSEQ multiplex PCR. The repertoire holds some 80,000 clones, with approximately 85% as singletons. Source: CD4+ or CD8+ T cells sorted from blood, taken in a trial of the OX40 agonist ivuxolimab. The origin of the receptors is an adult with an advanced solid tumor such as melanoma, head and neck, liver or kidney cancer.

This clone appeared once. This chain connects TRBV7-9 to TRBJ1-1, with D maybe TRBD1 (6 bases). Germline loops: CDR1 SEHNR, CDR2 FQNEAQ (reference sequence). This CDR3 spans 15 amino acids. Trimming took 1 base from V and 1 from J, leaving 10 bases between them. CDR3 sequence (DNA): TGTGCCAGCAGCTTAGAGGGGGGACGGAACACTGAAGCTTTCTTT. Translation gives CASSLEGGRNTEAFF.

The rearrangement uses TRBV29-1 and TRBJ2-7; TRBD1 matches 7 bases. CDR3 length: 13 amino acids. V dropped 2 bases and J dropped 6; count of bases not matched to a gene: 7. CDR1 SQVTM and CDR2 ANQGSEA come from the germline V gene. The chain's CDR3 is CSVEKGALGEQYF. CDR3 DNA sequence: TGCAGCGTTGAAAAGGGGGCCCTCGGCGAGCAGTACTTC.

V is TRBV28 and J is TRBJ2-2; D may match TRBD1 or TRBD2 (7 bases each). CDR3 length: 16 amino acids. The germline V gene encodes CDR1 MDHEN and CDR2 SYDVKM. V lost 7 bases and J lost 3, with 18 bases in between. As DNA, the CDR3 is TGTGCCAGCAAAGGGACGACAGGGAGGGACACCGGGGAGCTGTTTTTT. Translating it yields CASKGTTGRDTGELFF. Full variable domain (outside the CDR3, taken from reference TRBV28 and TRBJ2-2): DVKVTQSSRYLVKRTGEKVFLECVQDMDHENMFWYRQDPGLGLRLIYFSYDVKMKEKGDIPEGYSVSREKKERFSLILESASTNQTSMYLCASKGTTGRDTGELFFGEGSRLTVL.

This chain connects TRBV2 to TRBJ2-5; 8 positions agree with TRBD2. The V segment lost 7 bases and the J segment 5 bases; nucleotides outside the gene matches: 12. The germline V gene encodes CDR1 SNHLY and CDR2 FYNNEI. This CDR3 region has 15 residues. The CDR3 loop is CASTSDGGAQETQYF. CDR3 DNA sequence: TGTGCCAGCACCTCTGACGGGGGGGCCCAGGAGACCCAGTACTTC.

Here the CDR3 reads CATSRGGVGNTIYF. For the CDR3, the DNA is TGTGCCACCAGCAGAGGAGGGGTCGGAAACACCATATATTTT. The chain carries TRBV15 and TRBJ1-3; possible D gene TRBD1, 5 bases. From germline, CDR1 is LNHNV and CDR2 YYDKDF (reference sequence). The CDR3 is 14 amino acids. V dropped 1 base and J dropped 4 bases, with 8 bases sitting between them.

This rearrangement joins TRBV14 to TRBJ2-5; D perhaps matches TRBD2 (5 bases). This CDR3 spans 12 amino acids. With 4 bases removed from V and 3 bases from J, the gap between germline ends came to 6 bases. Germline-derived CDR1 and CDR2 are SGHDN and FVKESK. CDR3 amino acids: CASSRGEETQYF. The CDR3 bases are TGTGCCAGCAGCCGGGGAGAAGAGACCCAGTACTTC.

CDR3 region: CASSLPGLVHEQYF. CDR3 DNA: TGTGCCAGCAGCCTGCCGGGACTAGTCCACGAGCAGTACTTC. The chain uses TRBV7-3 and TRBJ2-5; 8 bases are a match to TRBD2. The DNA end favors TRBJ2-7, so the J call may be wrong. The CDR3 contains 14 residues. Germline loops: CDR1 SGHTA, CDR2 FQGTGA.

A single count supports this clone. This chain connects TRBV18 to TRBJ2-7, with D uncertain. The CDR3 runs 15 residues. Germline CDR1 KGHSH, CDR2 LQKENI. Between the trimmed V and J ends, which lost 1 base and 2 bases, there was a span of 12 bases. The CDR3 loop is CASSPLAVQPYEQYF. The CDR3 DNA sequence: TGTGCCAGCTCACCACTGGCAGTACAGCCCTACGAGCAGTACTTC.

The rearrangement joins TRBV30 to TRBJ1-2; D is possibly TRBD1 (5 bases). This CDR3 comprises 16 residues. V lost 4 bases and J 6 bases, leaving 24 bases between the germline ends. CDR1 and CDR2 (germline): GTSNPN, SVGIG (reference sequence). The CDR3 coding sequence is TGTGCCTGGATTCCCCGGATGGGGGTTTGGTGGAATGGCTACACCTTC. This codes for CAWIPRMGVWWNGYTF.

The chain couples TRBV10-3 to TRBJ2-7; D is ambiguous. The CDR3 spans 14 residues. The V end was cut by 3 bases, the J end by 4 bases, with 13 bases between. Germline CDR1 ENHRY, CDR2 SYGVKD. The DNA for the CDR3 is TGTGCCATCAGTGATAGGAACCGAGAATACGAGCAGTACTTC. Amino acids: CAISDRNREYEQYF.

J is TRBJ2-3 and V is TRBV10-1; the match to TRBD1 covers 8 bases. CDR1 is WNHNN and CDR2 is SYGVQD in the germline V gene (reference sequence). CDR3 length: 14 amino acids. V was pared by 11 bases and J by 5 bases, with 12 bases of the junction left unmatched. CDR3 DNA sequence: TGCGCCGGACCAGGGGGCCTCCCCCGAGATACGCAGTATTTT. Encoded protein: CAGPGGLPRDTQYF.

The J gene is TRBJ2-2, the V gene TRBV7-6, with a possible D match to TRBD1 (6 bases). Germline CDR1 SGHVS, CDR2 FNYEAQ. This CDR3 has 14 amino acids. V was pared by 5 bases and J by 1 base, with 8 bases between. The CDR3 bases are TGTGCCAGCAGCGGGGGCCTGAACACCGGGGAGCTGTTTTTT. Its translation: CASSGGLNTGELFF.

The J gene is TRBJ2-3, the V gene TRBV5-4; 8 positions match TRBD1. Germline CDR1 reads SGHNT; CDR2 reads YYREEE (reference sequence). The trim removed 2 bases at V and 5 bases at J, leaving 10 bases unmatched. The CDR3 is 16 residues long. The CDR3 loop reads CASSLDRGLRGDTQYF. The CDR3, as DNA: TGTGCCAGCAGCTTAGACAGGGGCCTAAGAGGAGATACGCAGTATTTT.

The genes are TRBV29-1 and TRBJ1-1; D remains unclear. The CDR3 totals 14 residues. Germline values: CDR1 SQVTM, CDR2 ANQGSEA. Trimming stripped 4 bases from V and 0 bases from J, with 12 bases between. This chain's CDR3 is CSVGAGVMNTEAFF. The CDR3 region has the DNA TGCAGCGTTGGGGCAGGAGTCATGAACACTGAAGCTTTCTTT.

V gene TRBV2 combines with J gene TRBJ2-3; the match to TRBD2 covers 8 bases. The germline CDR1 and CDR2 sequences are SNHLY and FYNNEI. CDR3 length: 14 amino acids. Losses at the gene ends were 6 bases for V and 6 bases for J; bases not matched to a gene: 8. This CDR3 reads CASSVGGAGDTQYF. The CDR3 coding sequence is TGTGCCAGCAGCGTCGGGGGGGCCGGGGATACGCAGTATTTT.

This chain links TRBV6-1 with TRBJ1-3; a weak D match, TRBD1 (5 bases). Per the germline V gene, CDR1 is MNHNS and CDR2 is SASEGT. Trimming pared 2 bases from V and 8 bases from J, leaving 16 bases between. The CDR3 is 15 residues long. Here the CDR3 reads CASSEFPRAVDTIYF. The CDR3 DNA reads as TGTGCCAGCAGTGAATTTCCCAGGGCAGTTGACACCATATATTTT.

This clone was seen just once. The chain employs TRBV6-1 and TRBJ2-7, with D possibly called TRBD1 or TRBD2 (5 bases each). The CDR3 has 14 residues. The germline V and J ends were trimmed by 5 bases and 2 bases, with 13 bases remaining between them. Germline loops: CDR1 MNHNS, CDR2 SASEGT. DNA of the CDR3: TGTGCCAGCAGTCCCGGGGCAGCGGCCTACGAGCAGTACTTC. Protein product: CASSPGAAAYEQYF.

V gene TRBV4-1 combines with J gene TRBJ2-5; the match to TRBD2 covers 10 bases. The V gene's germline CDR1 is MGHRA and CDR2 YSYEKL. This CDR3 has 16 amino acids. V lost 1 base to trimming and J lost 4 bases; unmatched junction nucleotides: 6. For the CDR3, the DNA is TGCGCCAGCAGCCAAGCTCTAGCGGGGGAAAGAGAGACCCAGTACTTC. This translates into CASSQALAGERETQYF.

This rearrangement joins TRBV9 to TRBJ1-5; D is undetermined. CDR3 size: 15 residues. V lost 0 bases and J lost 4, with 11 bases in between. Germline CDR1 is SGDLS and CDR2 is YYNGEE. The CDR3 reads CASSVDPRDNQPQHF. The CDR3, as DNA: TGTGCCAGCAGCGTAGATCCCAGAGATAATCAGCCCCAGCATTTT.

This clone was seen a handful of times. The chain is built from TRBV5-4 and TRBJ1-4; maybe TRBD1 (6 bases). The CDR3 has 13 amino acids. Trimming took 4 bases from V and 7 from J, leaving 11 bases between them. The germline V gene encodes CDR1 SGHNT and CDR2 YYREEE (reference sequence). For the CDR3, the DNA is TGTGCCAGCAGCGTGGCACAGGGTGAAAAACTGTTTTTT. As protein: CASSVAQGEKLFF.

This rearrangement joins TRBV2 to TRBJ1-2; D not resolved. The CDR3 is 12 amino acids. Germline V gene sequence: CDR1 SNHLY, CDR2 FYNNEI. V lost 7 bases and J 5 bases, leaving 11 bases between the germline ends. CDR3 nucleotides: TGTGCCAGCATGATTGGAAGATATGGCTACACCTTC. This encodes CASMIGRYGYTF.

In the case of this clone: One junction end does not reproduce the germline sequence, and a read error may be involved. The V gene is TRBV7-7, the J gene TRBJ2-7; D may be TRBD1 (6 bases). Germline V gene sequence: CDR1 SSHAT, CDR2 FNYEAQ (reference sequence). CDR3 length: 13 residues. Here the CDR3 reads CASSQDSLGEQYF. CDR3 coding DNA: TGTGCTAGCAGCCAGGACAGTCTTGGGGAGCAGTACTTC. The full variable domain, its missing parts supplied by reference TRBV7-7 and TRBJ2-7, is GAGVSQSPRYKVTKRGQDVTLRCDPISSHATLYWYQQALGQGPEFLTYFNYEAQPDKSGLPSDRFSAERPEGSISTLTIQRTEQRDSAMYRCASSQDSLGEQYFGPGTRLTVT.

The chain has TRBV6-6 and TRBJ2-5, with TRBD1 matching 9 bases. The CDR3 runs to 16 residues. CDR1 and CDR2 from the germline V gene are MNHNY and SVGAGI (reference sequence). V lost 6 bases and J lost 2; bases outside the gene matches: 10. CDR3 amino acids: CASRGPGQGRQETQYF. CDR3 nucleotides: TGTGCCAGCAGAGGCCCGGGACAGGGTCGGCAAGAGACCCAGTACTTC.

This clone was detected only once. In DNA form, the CDR3 reads TGCGCCAGCAGCTTGGAGGGTGGGGACACTGAAGCTTTCTTT. Amino acids: CASSLEGGDTEAFF. The V gene is TRBV5-1, the J gene TRBJ1-1; D is uncertain. The CDR3 consists of 14 residues. Trimming took 0 bases from V and 3 from J, leaving 9 bases between them. The germline V gene encodes CDR1 SGHRS and CDR2 YFSETQ.

The CDR3: CASSQDFGLWGYTF. The CDR3, as DNA: TGCGCCAGCAGCCAAGATTTCGGGCTTTGGGGCTACACCTTC. This chain uses TRBV4-1 with TRBJ1-2; D remains ambiguous. The CDR3 is 14 amino acids. Germline assignment: CDR1 MGHRA and CDR2 YSYEKL. Between the trimmed V and J ends, which lost 0 bases and 8 bases, there was a span of 13 bases.